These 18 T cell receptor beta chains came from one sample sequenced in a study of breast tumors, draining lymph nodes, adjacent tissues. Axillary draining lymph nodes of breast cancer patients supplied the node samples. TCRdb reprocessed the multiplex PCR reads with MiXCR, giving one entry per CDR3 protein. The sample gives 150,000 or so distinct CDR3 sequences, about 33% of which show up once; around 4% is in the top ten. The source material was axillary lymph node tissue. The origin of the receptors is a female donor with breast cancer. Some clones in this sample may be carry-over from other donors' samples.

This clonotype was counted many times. The CDR3 coding sequence is TGTGCCAGCAGCCTCAGGACAGCACTTAAAAATCAGCCCCAGCATTTT. It codes for CASSLRTALKNQPQHF. The chain combines TRBV7-2 with TRBJ1-5; D possibly corresponds to TRBD1 (6 bases). Trimming shortened V by 5 bases and J by 4 bases, and 18 bases separated the two germline ends. Germline lookup yields CDR1 SGHTA and CDR2 FQGNSA. The CDR3 loop spans 16 amino acids.

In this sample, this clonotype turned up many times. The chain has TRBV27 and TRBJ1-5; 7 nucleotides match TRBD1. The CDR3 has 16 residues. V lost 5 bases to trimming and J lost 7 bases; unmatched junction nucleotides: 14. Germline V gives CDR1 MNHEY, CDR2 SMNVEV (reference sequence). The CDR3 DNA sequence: TGTGCCAGCAGTAAGGGGGGCAGGGGGTCCAGGCAGCCCCAGCATTTT. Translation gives CASSKGGRGSRQPQHF.

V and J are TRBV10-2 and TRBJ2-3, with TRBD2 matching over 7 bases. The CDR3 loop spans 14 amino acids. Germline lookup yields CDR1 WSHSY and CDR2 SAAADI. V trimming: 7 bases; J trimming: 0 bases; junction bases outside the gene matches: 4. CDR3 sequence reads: CASMDSGSTDTQYF. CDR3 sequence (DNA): TGCGCCAGCATGGATAGCGGGAGCACAGATACGCAGTATTTT.

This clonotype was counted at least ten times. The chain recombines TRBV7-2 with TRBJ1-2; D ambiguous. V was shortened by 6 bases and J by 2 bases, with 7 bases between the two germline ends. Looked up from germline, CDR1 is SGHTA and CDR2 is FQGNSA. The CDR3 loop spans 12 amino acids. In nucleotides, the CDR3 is TGTGCCAGCAGACTGGTAAACTATGGCTACACCTTC. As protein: CASRLVNYGYTF. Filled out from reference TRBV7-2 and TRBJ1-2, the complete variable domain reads GAGVSQSPSNKVTEKGKDVELRCDPISGHTALYWYRQSLGQGLEFLIYFQGNSAPDKSGLPSDRFSAERTGGSVSTLTIQRTQQEDSAVYLCASRLVNYGYTFGSGTRLTVV.

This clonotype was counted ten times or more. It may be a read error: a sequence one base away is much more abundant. The CDR3 nucleotides are TGCAGTGCTAAAGGACTAGCGGTTTCCTCCGAGCAGTACTTC. Its translation is CSAKGLAVSSEQYF. The rearrangement uses TRBV20-1 and TRBJ2-7; 10 bases are a match to TRBD2. CDR3 size: 14 residues. Germline assignment: CDR1 DFQATT and CDR2 SNEGSKA (reference sequence).

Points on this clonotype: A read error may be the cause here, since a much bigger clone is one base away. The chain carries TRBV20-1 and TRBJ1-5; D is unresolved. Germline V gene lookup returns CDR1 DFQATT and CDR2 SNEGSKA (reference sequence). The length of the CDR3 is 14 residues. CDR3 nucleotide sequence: TGCAGTGCTAGAGGGGGTTATAGCAATCCGCCCCAGCATTTT. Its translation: CSARGGYSNPPQHF.

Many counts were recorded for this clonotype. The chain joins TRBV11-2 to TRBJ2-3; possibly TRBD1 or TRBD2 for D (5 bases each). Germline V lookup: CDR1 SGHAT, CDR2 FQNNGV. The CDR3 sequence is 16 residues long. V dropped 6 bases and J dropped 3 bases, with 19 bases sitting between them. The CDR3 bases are TGTGCCAGCAGACCCACCTGGGGGAATAGAACAGATACGCAGTATTTT. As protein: CASRPTWGNRTDTQYF.

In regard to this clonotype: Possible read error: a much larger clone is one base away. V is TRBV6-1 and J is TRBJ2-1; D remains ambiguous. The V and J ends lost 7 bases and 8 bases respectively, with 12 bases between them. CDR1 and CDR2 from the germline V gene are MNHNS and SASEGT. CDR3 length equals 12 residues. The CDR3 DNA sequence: TGTGCCAGCACTAACACCCCGGATGAGCAGTTCTTC. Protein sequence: CASTNTPDEQFF.

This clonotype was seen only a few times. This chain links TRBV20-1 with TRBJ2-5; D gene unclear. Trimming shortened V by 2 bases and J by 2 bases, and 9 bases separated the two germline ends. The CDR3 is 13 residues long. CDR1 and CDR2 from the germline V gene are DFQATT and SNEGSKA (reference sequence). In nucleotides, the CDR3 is TGCAGTGCTAGAAAGCCTAATCAAGAGACCCAGTACTTC. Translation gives CSARKPNQETQYF.

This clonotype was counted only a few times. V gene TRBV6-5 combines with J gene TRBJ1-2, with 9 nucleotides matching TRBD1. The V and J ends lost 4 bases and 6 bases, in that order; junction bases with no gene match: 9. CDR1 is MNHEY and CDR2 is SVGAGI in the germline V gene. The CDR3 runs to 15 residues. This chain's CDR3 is CASSSSGQGTDGYTF. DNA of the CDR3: TGTGCCAGCAGTTCCTCGGGACAGGGTACGGATGGCTACACCTTC.

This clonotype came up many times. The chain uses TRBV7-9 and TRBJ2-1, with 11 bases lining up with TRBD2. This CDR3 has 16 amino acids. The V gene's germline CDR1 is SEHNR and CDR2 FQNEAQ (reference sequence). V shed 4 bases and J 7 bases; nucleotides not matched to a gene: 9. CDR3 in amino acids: CASSSPGLAGDNEQFF. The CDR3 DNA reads TGTGCCAGCAGCTCCCCCGGACTAGCGGGTGATAATGAGCAGTTCTTC.

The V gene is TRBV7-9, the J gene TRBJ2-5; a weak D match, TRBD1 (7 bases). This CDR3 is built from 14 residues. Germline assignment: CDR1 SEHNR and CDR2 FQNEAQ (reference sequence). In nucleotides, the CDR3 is TGTACCGGCAGCCGAAGGACAGGAGGGGAGACCCAGTACTTC. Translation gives CTGSRRTGGETQYF. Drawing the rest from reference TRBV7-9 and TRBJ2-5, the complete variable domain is DTGVSQNPRHKITKRGQNVTFRCDPISEHNRLYWYRQTLGQGPEFLTYFQNEAQLEKSRLLSDRFSAERPKGSFSTLEIQRTEQGDSAMYLCTGSRRTGGETQYFGPGTRLLVL.

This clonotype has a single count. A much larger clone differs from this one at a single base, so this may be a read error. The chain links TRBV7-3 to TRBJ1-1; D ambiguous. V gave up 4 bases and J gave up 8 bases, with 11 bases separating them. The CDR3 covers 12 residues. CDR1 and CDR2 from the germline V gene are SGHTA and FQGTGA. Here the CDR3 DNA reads TGTGCCAGCAGCTCAACTCGGGTGGAAGCTTTCTTT. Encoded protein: CASSSTRVEAFF.

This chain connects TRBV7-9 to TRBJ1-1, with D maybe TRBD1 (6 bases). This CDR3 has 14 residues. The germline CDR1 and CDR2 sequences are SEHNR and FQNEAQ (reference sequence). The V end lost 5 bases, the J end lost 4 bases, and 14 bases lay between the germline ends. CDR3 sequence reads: CASSPSGDPTEAFF. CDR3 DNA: TGTGCCAGCAGCCCTTCAGGGGATCCCACTGAAGCTTTCTTT.

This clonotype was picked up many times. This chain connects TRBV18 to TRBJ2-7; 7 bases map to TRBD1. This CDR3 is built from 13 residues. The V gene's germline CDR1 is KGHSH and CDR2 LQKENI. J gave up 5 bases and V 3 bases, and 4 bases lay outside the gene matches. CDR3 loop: CASSPGQSHEQYF. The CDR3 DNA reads TGTGCCAGCTCACCGGGACAGTCGCACGAGCAGTACTTC.

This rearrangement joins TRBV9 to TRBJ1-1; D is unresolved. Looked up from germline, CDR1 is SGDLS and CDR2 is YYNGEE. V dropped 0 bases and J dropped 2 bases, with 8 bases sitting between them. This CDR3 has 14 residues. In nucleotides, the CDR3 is TGTGCCAGCAGCGTAGGGCCAGGAAACACTGAAGCTTTCTTT. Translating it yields CASSVGPGNTEAFF.

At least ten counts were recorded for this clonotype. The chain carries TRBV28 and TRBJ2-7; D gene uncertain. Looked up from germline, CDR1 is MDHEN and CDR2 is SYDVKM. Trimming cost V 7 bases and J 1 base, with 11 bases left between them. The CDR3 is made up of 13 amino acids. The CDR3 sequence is CASTQQLSYEQYF. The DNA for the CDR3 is TGTGCCAGCACCCAACAGTTATCCTACGAGCAGTACTTC.

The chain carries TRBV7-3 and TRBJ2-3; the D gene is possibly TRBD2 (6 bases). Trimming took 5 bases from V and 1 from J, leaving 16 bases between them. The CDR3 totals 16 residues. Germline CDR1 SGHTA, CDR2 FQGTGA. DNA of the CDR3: TGTGCCAGCAGCCCCAATACAGGCGGGGGCACAGATACGCAGTATTTT. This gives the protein CASSPNTGGGTDTQYF.